This T cell receptor beta chain was recorded in a study of shared clonotypes between healthy human individuals. There were no recent acute infections or vaccinations among the donors, who were healthy HIV-negative adults. In this sample, this clone turned up a few times. Other nucleotide sequences from this sample produce the same CDR3. CDR1 SGDLS and CDR2 YYNGEE come from the germline V gene. The CDR3 totals 13 residues. Trimming stripped 1 base from V and 0 bases from J, with 4 bases between. Method: immunoSEQ multiplex PCR; TCRdb's copy keeps in-frame clones and lacks some. The table shows around 2.5 million clones, with roughly 93% occurring only once.

This TCR derives from a man aged 18 to 29 in good health. Some clones in this sample may be carry-over from other donors' samples. J is TRBJ1-1 and V is TRBV9; no clear D gene. Sequencing was done on a sample of naive CD4+ T cells from PBMCs. Subset in this sample: CD45RA+ positively selected. The CDR3, as DNA: TGTGCCAGCAGCGTATCGGTGAACACTGAAGCTTTCTTT. Its translation is CASSVSVNTEAFF.